These 26 T cell receptor beta chains share one sample of origin, sequenced in a study of OX40 agonist ivuxolimab in advanced cancers. Profiled with immunoSEQ multiplex PCR; TCRdb holds only in-frame clones, not every one. The sample has approximately 80,000 clones; over 85% are singletons. The sample in question was CD4+ or CD8+ T cells sorted from blood, obtained in a trial of the OX40 agonist ivuxolimab. The receptors were gathered from an adult with an advanced solid tumor such as melanoma, head and neck, liver or kidney cancer.

The chain recombines TRBV15 with TRBJ2-7; 11 positions agree with TRBD2. The ends lost 0 bases at V and 4 bases at J; junction bases unmatched: 5. The germline V gene encodes CDR1 LNHNV and CDR2 YYDKDF (reference sequence). The CDR3 spans 16 residues. This CDR3 is CATSREASGGMYEQYF. CDR3 in DNA: TGTGCCACCAGCAGAGAGGCTAGCGGGGGGATGTACGAGCAGTACTTC.

V usage is TRBV6-1 and J usage is TRBJ1-2; D may be TRBD1 (5 bases). The CDR3 has 13 residues. The ends were cut back, 9 bases at V and 4 bases at J, with 15 bases in the middle. CDR1 and CDR2 from the germline V gene are MNHNS and SASEGT. The CDR3 coding sequence is TGTGCCAGTGGGGACTTACCTCTCTATGGCTACACCTTC. This encodes CASGDLPLYGYTF.

V gene TRBV4-1 combines with J gene TRBJ2-3, with 12 bases fitting TRBD2. This CDR3 has 16 residues. J gave up 2 bases and V 3 bases, and 3 bases lay outside the gene matches. Germline assignment: CDR1 MGHRA and CDR2 YSYEKL. The CDR3 spells CASSQGLAGSTDTQYF. The CDR3 coding sequence is TGCGCCAGCAGCCAGGGACTAGCGGGCTCCACAGATACGCAGTATTTT.

The chain carries TRBV29-1 and TRBJ1-1; 7 bases line up with TRBD1. Looked up from germline, CDR1 is SQVTM and CDR2 is ANQGSEA. This CDR3 region has 11 residues. Trimming cost V 6 bases and J 6 bases; bases outside gene matches: 4. The CDR3 region has the DNA TGCAGCGTGACAGGGAAATCTGAAGCTTTCTTT. This sequence encodes CSVTGKSEAFF.

This clone has a single count. The chain links TRBV19 to TRBJ2-1, with a weak D call TRBD1 (6 bases). The V end was cut by 4 bases, the J end by 5 bases, with 18 bases between. Germline CDR1 is LNHDA and CDR2 is SQIVND (reference sequence). This CDR3 has 16 residues. This CDR3 reads CASSTSQGLPHNEQFF. The CDR3 DNA sequence: TGTGCCAGTAGTACTTCACAGGGTCTCCCTCACAATGAGCAGTTCTTC.

The chain carries TRBV9 and TRBJ2-4; unclear D gene. The germline V gene has CDR1 SGDLS and CDR2 YYNGEE. CDR3 size: 16 residues. The germline V and J ends were trimmed by 2 bases and 4 bases, with 16 bases remaining between them. The DNA of the CDR3 is TGTGCCAGCAGCGTCGACGCAACTAACAGAAAAAACATTCAGTACTTC. Its protein product is CASSVDATNRKNIQYF.

The chain employs TRBV5-4 and TRBJ2-1; 9 nucleotides agree with TRBD2. The V gene's germline CDR1 is SGHNT and CDR2 YYREEE (reference sequence). The CDR3 runs 19 residues. Unmatched junction bases numbered 13, after V lost 2 bases and J lost 1 base. The CDR3 loop is CASSFPGGAGGRSYNEQFF. The CDR3 nucleotides are TGTGCCAGCAGCTTCCCGGGTGGAGCGGGGGGACGGTCCTACAATGAGCAGTTCTTC.

CDR3 bases: TGTGCCAGCAGAGTCACCGGGACAGGGTCCTACGAGCAGTACTTC. Protein sequence: CASRVTGTGSYEQYF. The rearrangement uses TRBV6-1 and TRBJ2-7, with 9 nucleotides matching TRBD1. The CDR3 totals 15 residues. Losses at the gene ends were 6 bases for V and 1 base for J; bases not matched to a gene: 7. Germline CDR1 and CDR2: MNHNS and SASEGT.

In its sample, this clone was seen once. V and J are TRBV9 and TRBJ1-2; possible D gene TRBD1, 5 bases. The CDR3 covers 15 residues. V was shortened by 0 bases and J by 7 bases, with 16 bases between the two germline ends. Germline V CDR1 and CDR2: SGDLS, YYNGEE. The CDR3 region is CASSVGGAFGLGYTF. The CDR3 DNA follows: TGTGCCAGCAGCGTAGGAGGGGCGTTCGGGCTTGGCTACACCTTC.

Worth noting for this clone: At one end the junction does not follow the germline gene, possibly because of a read error. The chain couples TRBV6-5 to TRBJ1-2; tentatively, D is TRBD1 (5 bases). This CDR3 has 11 amino acids. Germline lookup yields CDR1 MNHEY and CDR2 SVGAGI. For the CDR3, the DNA is TGTGCCAGCAGACAAGCACAGACAGACCCCTTC. It yields the protein CASRQAQTDPF.

This clone was counted once. The J gene is TRBJ2-5, the V gene TRBV29-1; weak D call: TRBD1 (6 bases). Germline lookup yields CDR1 SQVTM and CDR2 ANQGSEA. V was pared by 5 bases and J by 5 bases, with 21 bases between. This CDR3 region has 15 residues. In nucleotides, the CDR3 is TGCAGCGTTTCCGCCCGGGACACCCTAAGGGAGACCCAGTACTTC. This codes for CSVSARDTLRETQYF.

The genes are TRBV7-7 and TRBJ1-6; possible D gene TRBD1, 5 bases. V was pared by 3 bases and J by 8 bases, with 8 bases between. The CDR3 is 13 residues long. Germline V CDR1 and CDR2: SSHAT, FNYEAQ (reference sequence). In DNA form, the CDR3 reads TGTGCCAGCAGCTTCGACAGCGATTCACCCCTCCACTTT. It yields the protein CASSFDSDSPLHF.

This clone was seen only once. This sequence joins TRBV10-3 and TRBJ1-3; 7 bases line up with TRBD1. This CDR3 has 15 amino acids. The germline V gene has CDR1 ENHRY and CDR2 SYGVKD. V shed 6 bases and J 0 bases; nucleotides not matched to a gene: 5. CDR3 residues: CAISEGQSSGNTIYF. The CDR3 DNA reads as TGTGCCATCAGCGAGGGACAGAGCTCTGGAAACACCATATATTTT.

V gene TRBV6-5 combines with J gene TRBJ1-2, with a tentative D call TRBD1 (6 bases). V shed 5 bases and J shed 12 bases, with 13 bases lying between them. The CDR3 has 11 residues. Germline CDR1 reads MNHEY; CDR2 reads SVGAGI. Here the CDR3 reads CASSENRAHTF. The CDR3 DNA follows: TGTGCCAGCAGTGAAAACAGGGCACACACCTTC.

This clone was counted between two and nine times. CDR3 protein: CASTGDRGSFLAKNIQYF. DNA for the CDR3: TGTGCCAGTACGGGGGACAGGGGGTCCTTTCTAGCCAAAAACATTCAGTACTTC. The rearrangement uses TRBV19 and TRBJ2-4; TRBD1 matches at 11 bases. The CDR3 contains 18 residues. Germline V lookup: CDR1 LNHDA, CDR2 SQIVND (reference sequence). J was trimmed by 0 bases and V by 7 bases; bases with no gene match: 11.

This rearrangement joins TRBV6-1 to TRBJ1-5; TRBD1 matches 10 bases. From germline, CDR1 is MNHNS and CDR2 SASEGT. V lost 6 bases to trimming and J lost 2 bases; unmatched junction nucleotides: 4. CDR3 length: 15 residues. The CDR3 reads CASSVTGGGNQPQHF. CDR3 sequence (DNA): TGTGCCAGCAGCGTGACAGGGGGCGGCAATCAGCCCCAGCATTTT.

The CDR3 reads CASNPTAIYGYTF. In nucleotides, the CDR3 is TGTGCCTCAAACCCGACAGCTATCTATGGCTACACCTTC. The rearrangement links TRBV30 to TRBJ1-2; perhaps TRBD1 as D (5 bases). The V end was cut by 7 bases, the J end by 4 bases, with 16 bases between. This CDR3 is built from 13 residues. Germline V gene sequence: CDR1 GTSNPN, CDR2 SVGIG (reference sequence).

V is TRBV14 and J is TRBJ2-3, with D perhaps TRBD1 or TRBD2 (6 bases each). The V end was cut by 2 bases, the J end by 1 base, with 7 bases between. The CDR3 has 14 amino acids. The V gene's germline CDR1 is SGHDN and CDR2 FVKESK. The CDR3 loop is CASSQRGRTDTQYF. The CDR3 nucleotides read TGTGCCAGCAGCCAACGGGGGCGCACAGATACGCAGTATTTT. The full variable domain, with the rest looked up from reference TRBV14 and TRBJ2-3, is EAGVTQFPSHSVIEKGQTVTLRCDPISGHDNLYWYRRVMGKEIKFLLHFVKESKQDESGMPNNRFLAERTGGTYSTLKVQPAELEDSGVYFCASSQRGRTDTQYFGPGTRLTVL.

This rearrangement joins TRBV7-9 to TRBJ2-1; D is unclear. The CDR3 length is 12 residues. Trimming removed 6 bases at V and 8 bases at J, with 11 bases between. Germline V lookup: CDR1 SEHNR, CDR2 FQNEAQ (reference sequence). CDR3 bases: TGTGCCAGCAGTTCAATAGGGCATGAGCAGTTCTTC. This gives the protein CASSSIGHEQFF. The full variable domain, completed using reference TRBV7-9 and TRBJ2-1, is DTGVSQNPRHKITKRGQNVTFRCDPISEHNRLYWYRQTLGQGPEFLTYFQNEAQLEKSRLLSDRFSAERPKGSFSTLEIQRTEQGDSAMYLCASSSIGHEQFFGPGTRLTVL.

This clone was counted only a few times. The chain links TRBV11-2 to TRBJ1-6; D is unclear. The CDR3 is made up of 13 amino acids. Trimming removed 5 bases from V and 7 bases from J, with 9 bases in between. The germline CDR1 and CDR2 sequences are SGHAT and FQNNGV. CDR3 loop: CASSPLLNSPLHF. Here the CDR3 DNA reads TGTGCCAGCAGCCCCCTCTTGAATTCACCCCTCCACTTT.

The V and J genes are TRBV6-6 and TRBJ2-1, with a weak D call TRBD1 (6 bases). There are 13 residues in the CDR3. CDR1 and CDR2 from the germline V gene are MNHNY and SVGAGI (reference sequence). Deletions cut 5 bases from V and 5 bases from J, with 10 bases between. The CDR3 region is CASSMGANNEQFF. For the CDR3, the DNA is TGTGCCAGCAGTATGGGGGCCAACAATGAGCAGTTCTTC.

Worth noting for this clone: Other DNA sequences from this sample encode an identical CDR3 as well. This rearrangement joins TRBV5-1 to TRBJ2-3; a possible D gene is TRBD2 (6 bases). Germline CDR1 is SGHRS and CDR2 is YFSETQ. Deletions cut 4 bases from V and 1 base from J, with 10 bases between. The CDR3 has 14 residues. The CDR3 DNA sequence: TGCGCCAGCAGCCGGACTACTGGCACAGATACGCAGTATTTT. As protein: CASSRTTGTDTQYF.

This clone was found a few times. The chain has TRBV6-1 and TRBJ2-7; 15 bases align to TRBD2. From germline, CDR1 is MNHNS and CDR2 SASEGT. This CDR3 region has 15 residues. The ends lost 10 bases at V and 4 bases at J; junction bases unmatched: 8. The CDR3 coding sequence is TGTGCCACCCGAGGCGGGACTAGCGGGGGGTACGAGCAGTACTTC. Its protein product is CATRGGTSGGYEQYF.

CDR3 nucleotides: TGTGCCAGCAGCCCTGGGCCCGGGGACACCATATATTTT. This gives the protein CASSPGPGDTIYF. The chain employs TRBV13 and TRBJ1-3, with unresolved D. V was pared by 5 bases and J by 8 bases, with 13 bases between. Germline CDR1 and CDR2: PRHDT and FYEKMQ (reference sequence). The CDR3 is 13 residues long.

V and J are TRBV11-2 and TRBJ2-7, with D maybe TRBD2 (6 bases). This CDR3 spans 14 amino acids. The V and J ends lost 5 bases and 3 bases respectively, with 14 bases between them. The germline gives CDR1 SGHAT, CDR2 FQNNGV. The CDR3 DNA sequence: TGTGCCAGCAGCCACCTGGCGGGGATCTACGAGCAGTACTTC. This gives the protein CASSHLAGIYEQYF.

The rearrangement links TRBV30 to TRBJ2-3; TRBD2 is a possible D gene (5 bases). The CDR3 covers 15 residues. Trimming took off 4 bases at V and 2 bases at J, with 16 bases between the two ends. Germline CDR1 GTSNPN, CDR2 SVGIG (reference sequence). The CDR3 loop reads CAWILGLRDTDTQYF. The CDR3, as DNA: TGTGCCTGGATCCTCGGCCTTCGGGACACAGATACGCAGTATTTT.